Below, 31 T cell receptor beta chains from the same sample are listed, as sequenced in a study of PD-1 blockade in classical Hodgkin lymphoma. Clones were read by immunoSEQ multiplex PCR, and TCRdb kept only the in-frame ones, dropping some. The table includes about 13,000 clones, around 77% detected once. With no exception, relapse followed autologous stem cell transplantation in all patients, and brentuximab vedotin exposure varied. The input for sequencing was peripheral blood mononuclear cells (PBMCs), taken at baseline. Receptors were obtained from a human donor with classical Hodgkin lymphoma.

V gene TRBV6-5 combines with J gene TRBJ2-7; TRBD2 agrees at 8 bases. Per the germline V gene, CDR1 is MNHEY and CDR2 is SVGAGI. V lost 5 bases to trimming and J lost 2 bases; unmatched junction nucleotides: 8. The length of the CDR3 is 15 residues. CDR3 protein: CASSAPMRGAYEQYF. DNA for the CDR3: TGTGCCAGCAGTGCTCCCATGCGGGGGGCCTACGAGCAGTACTTC.

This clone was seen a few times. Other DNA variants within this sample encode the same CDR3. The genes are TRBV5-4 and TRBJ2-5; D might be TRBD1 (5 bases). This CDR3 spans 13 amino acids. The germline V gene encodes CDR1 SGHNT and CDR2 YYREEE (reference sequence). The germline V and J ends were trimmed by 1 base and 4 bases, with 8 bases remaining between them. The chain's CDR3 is CASSLQGRETQYF. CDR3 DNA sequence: TGTGCCAGCAGCTTGCAGGGTCGAGAGACCCAGTACTTC.

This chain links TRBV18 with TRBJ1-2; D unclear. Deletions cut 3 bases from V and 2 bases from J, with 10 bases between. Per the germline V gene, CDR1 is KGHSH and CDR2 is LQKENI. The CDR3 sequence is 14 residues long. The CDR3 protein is CASSPFTENYGYTF. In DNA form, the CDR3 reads TGTGCCAGCTCACCCTTTACAGAGAACTATGGCTACACCTTC. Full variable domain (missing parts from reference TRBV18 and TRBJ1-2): NAGVMQNPRHLVRRRGQEARLRCSPMKGHSHVYWYRQLPEEGLKFMVYLQKENIIDESGMPKERFSAEFPKEGPSILRIQQVVRGDSAAYFCASSPFTENYGYTFGSGTRLTVV.

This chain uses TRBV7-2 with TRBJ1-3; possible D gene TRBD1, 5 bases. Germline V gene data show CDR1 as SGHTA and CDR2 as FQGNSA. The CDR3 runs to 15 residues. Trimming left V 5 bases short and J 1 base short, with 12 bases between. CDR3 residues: CASSAVRGSGNTIYF. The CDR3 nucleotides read TGTGCCAGCAGCGCCGTGCGGGGGTCTGGAAACACCATATATTTT. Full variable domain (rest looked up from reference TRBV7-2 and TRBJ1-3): GAGVSQSPSNKVTEKGKDVELRCDPISGHTALYWYRQSLGQGLEFLIYFQGNSAPDKSGLPSDRFSAERTGGSVSTLTIQRTQQEDSAVYLCASSAVRGSGNTIYFGEGSWLTVV.

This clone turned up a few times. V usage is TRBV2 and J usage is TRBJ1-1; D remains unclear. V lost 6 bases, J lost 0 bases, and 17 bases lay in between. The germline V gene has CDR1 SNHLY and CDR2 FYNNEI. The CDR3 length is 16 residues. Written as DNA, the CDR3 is TGTGCCAGCAGGGACCTTAGGAGGGCTGTGAACACTGAAGCTTTCTTT. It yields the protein CASRDLRRAVNTEAFF.

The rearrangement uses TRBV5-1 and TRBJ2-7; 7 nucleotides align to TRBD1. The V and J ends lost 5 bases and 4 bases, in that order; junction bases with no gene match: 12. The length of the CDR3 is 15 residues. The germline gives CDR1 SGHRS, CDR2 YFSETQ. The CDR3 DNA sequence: TGCGCCAGCAGTTCCTCGACGACAGGGATTTACGAGCAGTACTTC. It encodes CASSSSTTGIYEQYF. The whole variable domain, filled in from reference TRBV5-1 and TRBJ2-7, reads KAGVTQTPRYLIKTRGQQVTLSCSPISGHRSVSWYQQTPGQGLQFLFEYFSETQRNKGNFPGRFSGRQFSNSRSEMNVSTLELGDSALYLCASSSSTTGIYEQYFGPGTRLTVT.

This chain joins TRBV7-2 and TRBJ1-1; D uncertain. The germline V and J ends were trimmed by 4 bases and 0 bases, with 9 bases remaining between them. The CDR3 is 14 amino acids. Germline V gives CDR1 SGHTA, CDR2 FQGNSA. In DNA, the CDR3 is TGTGCCAGCAGCTCCCGGGCTTTGAACACTGAAGCTTTCTTT. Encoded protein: CASSSRALNTEAFF.

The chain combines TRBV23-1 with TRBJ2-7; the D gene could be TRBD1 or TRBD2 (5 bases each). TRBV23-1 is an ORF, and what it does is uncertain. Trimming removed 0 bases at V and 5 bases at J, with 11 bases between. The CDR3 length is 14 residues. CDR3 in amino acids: CASSQSSQGHEQYF. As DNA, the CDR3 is TGCGCCAGCAGTCAATCCAGCCAGGGACACGAGCAGTACTTC.

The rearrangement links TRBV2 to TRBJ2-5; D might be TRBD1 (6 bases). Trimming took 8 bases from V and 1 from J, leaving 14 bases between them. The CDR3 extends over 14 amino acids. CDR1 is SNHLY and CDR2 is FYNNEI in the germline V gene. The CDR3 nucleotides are TGTGCCAGCGCGCGCGCGGACAGCCAAGAGACCCAGTACTTC. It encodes CASARADSQETQYF.

The CDR3 DNA reads TGTGCCAGCAGTTTAGCCGGACTAGCGGGGACTTACGAGCAGTACTTC. It encodes CASSLAGLAGTYEQYF. The chain combines TRBV28 with TRBJ2-7; 12 bases are shared with TRBD2. After removal of 2 bases from V and 4 bases from J, the junction contained 6 bases not matched to a gene. CDR3 length: 16 residues. CDR1 and CDR2 from the germline V gene are MDHEN and SYDVKM. Using reference TRBV28 and TRBJ2-7 for the parts outside the CDR3, the full variable domain is DVKVTQSSRYLVKRTGEKVFLECVQDMDHENMFWYRQDPGLGLRLIYFSYDVKMKEKGDIPEGYSVSREKKERFSLILESASTNQTSMYLCASSLAGLAGTYEQYFGPGTRLTVT.

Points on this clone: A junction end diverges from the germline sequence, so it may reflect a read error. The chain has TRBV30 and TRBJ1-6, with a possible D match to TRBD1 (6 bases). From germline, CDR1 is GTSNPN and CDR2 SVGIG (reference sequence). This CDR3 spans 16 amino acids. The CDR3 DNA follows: TGTGCCTGGAGTGATCCCGGGACACGATGGAATTCAAGGTTGTACTTT. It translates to CAWSDPGTRWNSRLYF.

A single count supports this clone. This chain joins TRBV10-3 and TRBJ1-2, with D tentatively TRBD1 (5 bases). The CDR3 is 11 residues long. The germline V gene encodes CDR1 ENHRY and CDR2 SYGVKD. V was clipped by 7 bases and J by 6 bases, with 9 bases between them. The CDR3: CAINGGDGYTF. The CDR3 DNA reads TGTGCCATCAATGGAGGGGATGGCTACACCTTC.

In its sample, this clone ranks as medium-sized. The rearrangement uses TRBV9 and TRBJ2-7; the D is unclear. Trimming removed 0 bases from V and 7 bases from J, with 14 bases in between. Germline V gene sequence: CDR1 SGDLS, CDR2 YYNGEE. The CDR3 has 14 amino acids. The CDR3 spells CASSVGTLAMEQYF. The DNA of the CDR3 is TGTGCCAGCAGCGTAGGGACGCTTGCCATGGAGCAGTACTTC.

The chain's CDR3 is CASRGLGGAENNEQFF. CDR3 in DNA: TGTGCCAGCAGGGGACTCGGGGGGGCCGAAAACAATGAGCAGTTCTTC. The chain recombines TRBV9 with TRBJ2-1; 8 positions match TRBD2. Germline CDR1 and CDR2: SGDLS and YYNGEE. The CDR3 sequence is 16 residues long. J lost 5 bases, V lost 5 bases, and 12 bases had no gene match.

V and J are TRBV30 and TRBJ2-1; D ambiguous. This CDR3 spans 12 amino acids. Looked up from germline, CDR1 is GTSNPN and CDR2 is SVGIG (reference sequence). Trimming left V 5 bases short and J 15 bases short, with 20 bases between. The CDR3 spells CAWAPMPRIGFF. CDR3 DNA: TGTGCCTGGGCGCCTATGCCCCGGATCGGGTTCTTC.

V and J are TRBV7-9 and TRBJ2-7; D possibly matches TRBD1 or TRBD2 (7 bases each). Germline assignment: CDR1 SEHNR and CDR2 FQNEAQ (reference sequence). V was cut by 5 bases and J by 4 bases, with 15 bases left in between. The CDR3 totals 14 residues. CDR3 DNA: TGTGCCAGCAGCCAGCAGGGGGGGAGGTACGAGCAGTACTTC. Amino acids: CASSQQGGRYEQYF.

CDR3 region: CASSGQGNTGELFF. CDR3 DNA: TGTGCCAGCAGCGGACAGGGCAACACCGGGGAGCTGTTTTTT. V gene TRBV5-4 combines with J gene TRBJ2-2, with TRBD1 matching over 8 bases. This CDR3 contains 14 residues. CDR1 and CDR2 from the germline V gene are SGHNT and YYREEE (reference sequence). Germline trimming cut 4 bases from V and 2 bases from J; bases unmatched to any gene: 1.

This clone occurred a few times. In DNA, the CDR3 is TGTGCCAGCATCACCCAGGGGGCGGCAACCTACAATGAGCAGTTCTTC. Its protein is CASITQGAATYNEQFF. The chain links TRBV7-9 to TRBJ2-1; 8 nucleotides match TRBD1. Unmatched junction bases numbered 10, after V lost 7 bases and J lost 2 bases. This CDR3 has 16 amino acids. CDR1 SEHNR and CDR2 FQNEAQ come from the germline V gene (reference sequence).

The CDR3 protein is CASSPTTGARWGYTF. The CDR3 region has the DNA TGTGCCAGCTCACCCACGACCGGGGCCCGGTGGGGCTACACCTTC. The chain recombines TRBV18 with TRBJ1-2, with a tentative D call TRBD1 (5 bases). The germline CDR1 and CDR2 sequences are KGHSH and LQKENI. The CDR3 covers 15 residues. The V end lost 3 bases, the J end lost 8 bases, and 19 bases lay between the germline ends.

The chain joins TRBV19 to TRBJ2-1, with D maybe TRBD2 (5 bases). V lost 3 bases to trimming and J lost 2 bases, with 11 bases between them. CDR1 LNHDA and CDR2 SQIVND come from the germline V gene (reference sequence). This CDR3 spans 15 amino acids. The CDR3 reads CASSMGSGAYNEQFF. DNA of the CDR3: TGTGCCAGTAGTATGGGGAGCGGCGCCTACAATGAGCAGTTCTTC.

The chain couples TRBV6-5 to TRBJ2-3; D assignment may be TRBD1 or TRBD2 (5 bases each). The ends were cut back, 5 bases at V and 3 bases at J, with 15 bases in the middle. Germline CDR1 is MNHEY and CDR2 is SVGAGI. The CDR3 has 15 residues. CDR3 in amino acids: CASSNRDPFTDTQYF. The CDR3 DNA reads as TGTGCCAGCAGTAACCGGGACCCTTTTACAGATACGCAGTATTTT.

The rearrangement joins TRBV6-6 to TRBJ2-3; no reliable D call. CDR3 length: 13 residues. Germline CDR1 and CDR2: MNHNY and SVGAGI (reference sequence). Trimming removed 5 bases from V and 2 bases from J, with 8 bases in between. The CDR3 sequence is CASSLFITDTQYF. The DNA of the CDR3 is TGTGCCAGCAGTCTCTTTATCACAGATACGCAGTATTTT.

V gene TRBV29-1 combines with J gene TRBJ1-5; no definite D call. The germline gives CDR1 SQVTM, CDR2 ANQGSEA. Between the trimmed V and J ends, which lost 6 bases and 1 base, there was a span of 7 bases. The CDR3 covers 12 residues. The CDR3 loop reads CSVSGSNQPQHF. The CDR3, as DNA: TGCAGCGTCAGCGGGAGCAATCAGCCCCAGCATTTT.

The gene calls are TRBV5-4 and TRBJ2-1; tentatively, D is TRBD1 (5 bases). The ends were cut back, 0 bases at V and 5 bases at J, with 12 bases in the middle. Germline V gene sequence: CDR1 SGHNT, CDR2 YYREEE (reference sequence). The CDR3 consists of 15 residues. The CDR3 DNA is TGTGCCAGCAGCTTGGTTGGCAGGGCGAACAATGAGCAGTTCTTC. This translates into CASSLVGRANNEQFF.

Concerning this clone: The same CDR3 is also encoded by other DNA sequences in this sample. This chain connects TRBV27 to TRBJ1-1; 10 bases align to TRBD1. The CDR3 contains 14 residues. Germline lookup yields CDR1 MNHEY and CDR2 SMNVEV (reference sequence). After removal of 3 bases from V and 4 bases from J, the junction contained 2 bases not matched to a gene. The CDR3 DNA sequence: TGTGCCAGCAGTTTGTGGGACAGGGGCACTGAAGCTTTCTTT. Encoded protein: CASSLWDRGTEAFF.

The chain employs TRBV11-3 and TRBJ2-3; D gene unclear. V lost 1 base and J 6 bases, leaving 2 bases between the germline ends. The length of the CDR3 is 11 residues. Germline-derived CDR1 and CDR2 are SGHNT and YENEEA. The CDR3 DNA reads TGTGCCAGCAGCTTAGGGGATACGCAGTATTTT. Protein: CASSLGDTQYF.

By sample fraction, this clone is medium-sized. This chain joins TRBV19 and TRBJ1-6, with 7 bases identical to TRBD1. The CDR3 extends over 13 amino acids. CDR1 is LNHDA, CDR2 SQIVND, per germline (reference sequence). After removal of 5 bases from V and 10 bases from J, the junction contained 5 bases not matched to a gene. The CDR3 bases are TGTGCCAGTAGTGTCCAGGGGGACTCACCCCTCCACTTT. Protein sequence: CASSVQGDSPLHF.

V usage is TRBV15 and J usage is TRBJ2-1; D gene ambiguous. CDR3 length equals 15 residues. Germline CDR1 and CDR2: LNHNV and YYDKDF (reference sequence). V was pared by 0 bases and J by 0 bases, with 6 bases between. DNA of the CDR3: TGTGCCACCAGCAGAGATCCCCACTCCTACAATGAGCAGTTCTTC. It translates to CATSRDPHSYNEQFF.

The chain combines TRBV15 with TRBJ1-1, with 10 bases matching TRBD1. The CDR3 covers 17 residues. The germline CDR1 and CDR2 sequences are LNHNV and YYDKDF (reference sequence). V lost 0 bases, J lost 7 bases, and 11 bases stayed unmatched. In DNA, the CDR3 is TGTGCCACCAGCAGAGAAACCGTGGGACAGGGGATCGGTGAAGCTTTCTTT. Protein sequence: CATSRETVGQGIGEAFF. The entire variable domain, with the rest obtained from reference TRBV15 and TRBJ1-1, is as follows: DAMVIQNPRYQVTQFGKPVTLSCSQTLNHNVMYWYQQKSSQAPKLLFHYYDKDFNNEADTPDNFQSRRPNTSFCFLDIRSPGLGDTAMYLCATSRETVGQGIGEAFFGQGTRLTVV.

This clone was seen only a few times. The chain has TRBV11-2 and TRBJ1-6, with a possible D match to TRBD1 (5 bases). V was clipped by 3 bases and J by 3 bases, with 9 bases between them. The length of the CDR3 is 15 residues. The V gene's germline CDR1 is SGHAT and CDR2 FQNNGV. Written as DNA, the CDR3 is TGTGCCAGCAGCTTGCGGGGCCACTATAATTCACCCCTCCACTTT. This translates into CASSLRGHYNSPLHF.

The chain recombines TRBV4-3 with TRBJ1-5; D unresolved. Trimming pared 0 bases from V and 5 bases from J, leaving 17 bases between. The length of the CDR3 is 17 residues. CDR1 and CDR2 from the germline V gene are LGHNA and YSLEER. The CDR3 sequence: CASSQEVIPTAHQPQHF. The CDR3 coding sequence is TGCGCCAGCAGCCAAGAAGTTATCCCGACTGCTCATCAGCCCCAGCATTTT.